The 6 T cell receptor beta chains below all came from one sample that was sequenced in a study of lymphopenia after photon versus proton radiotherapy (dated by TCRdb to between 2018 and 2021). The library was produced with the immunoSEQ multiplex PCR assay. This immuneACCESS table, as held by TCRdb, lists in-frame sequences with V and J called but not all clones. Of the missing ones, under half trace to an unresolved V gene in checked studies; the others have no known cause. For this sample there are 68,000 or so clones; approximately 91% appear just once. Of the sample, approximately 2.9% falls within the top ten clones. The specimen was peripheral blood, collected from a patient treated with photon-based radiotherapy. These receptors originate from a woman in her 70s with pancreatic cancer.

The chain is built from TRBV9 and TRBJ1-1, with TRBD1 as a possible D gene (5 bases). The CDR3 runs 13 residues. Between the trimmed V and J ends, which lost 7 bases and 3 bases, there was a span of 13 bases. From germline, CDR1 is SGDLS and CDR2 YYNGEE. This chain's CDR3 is CASGTGPDTEAFF. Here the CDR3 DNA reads TGTGCCAGCGGAACAGGCCCCGACACTGAAGCTTTCTTT.

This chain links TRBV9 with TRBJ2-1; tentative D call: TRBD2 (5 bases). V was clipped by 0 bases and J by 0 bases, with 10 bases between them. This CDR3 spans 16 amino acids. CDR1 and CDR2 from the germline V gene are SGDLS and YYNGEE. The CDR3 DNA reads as TGTGCCAGCAGCGTAGGAGCGGCAAGCTCCTACAATGAGCAGTTCTTC. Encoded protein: CASSVGAASSYNEQFF.

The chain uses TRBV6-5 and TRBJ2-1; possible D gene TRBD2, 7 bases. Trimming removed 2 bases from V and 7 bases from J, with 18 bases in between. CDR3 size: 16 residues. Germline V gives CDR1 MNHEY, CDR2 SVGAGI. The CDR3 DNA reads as TGTGCCAGCAGTTACGCGGGGGACACCCCAGGGAATGAGCAGTTCTTC. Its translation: CASSYAGDTPGNEQFF.

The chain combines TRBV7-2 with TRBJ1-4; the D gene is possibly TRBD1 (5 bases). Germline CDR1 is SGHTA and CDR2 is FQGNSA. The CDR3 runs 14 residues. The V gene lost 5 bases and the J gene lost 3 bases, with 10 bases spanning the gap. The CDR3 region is CASSAGNSNEKLFF. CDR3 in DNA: TGTGCCAGCAGCGCAGGGAATTCTAATGAAAAACTGTTTTTT.

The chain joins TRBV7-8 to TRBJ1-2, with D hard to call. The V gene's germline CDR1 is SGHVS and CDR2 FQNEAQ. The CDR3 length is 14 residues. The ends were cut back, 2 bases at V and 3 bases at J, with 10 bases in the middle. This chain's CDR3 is CASSLQSKDYGYTF. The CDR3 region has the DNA TGTGCCAGCAGCTTACAGAGTAAGGACTATGGCTACACCTTC.

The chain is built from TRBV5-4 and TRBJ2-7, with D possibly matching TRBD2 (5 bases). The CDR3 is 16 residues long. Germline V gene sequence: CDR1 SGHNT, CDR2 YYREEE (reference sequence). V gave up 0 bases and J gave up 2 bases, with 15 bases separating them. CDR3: CASSLGGFLKAYEQYF. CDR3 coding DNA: TGTGCCAGCAGCTTGGGCGGGTTCCTGAAGGCCTACGAGCAGTACTTC.